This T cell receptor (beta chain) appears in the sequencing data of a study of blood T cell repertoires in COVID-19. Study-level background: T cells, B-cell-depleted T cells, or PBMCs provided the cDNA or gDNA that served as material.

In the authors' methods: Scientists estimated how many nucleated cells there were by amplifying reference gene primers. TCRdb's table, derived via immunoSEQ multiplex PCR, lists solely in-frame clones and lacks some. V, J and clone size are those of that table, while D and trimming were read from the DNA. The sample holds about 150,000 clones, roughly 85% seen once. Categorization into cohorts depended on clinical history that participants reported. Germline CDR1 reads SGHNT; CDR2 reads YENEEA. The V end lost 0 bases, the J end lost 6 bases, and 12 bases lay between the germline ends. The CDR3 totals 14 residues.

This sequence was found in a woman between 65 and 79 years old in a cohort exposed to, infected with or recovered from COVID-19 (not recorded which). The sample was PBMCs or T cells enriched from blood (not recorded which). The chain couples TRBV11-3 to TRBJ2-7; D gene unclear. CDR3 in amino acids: CASSLDQPGGEQYF. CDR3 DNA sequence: TGTGCCAGCAGCTTAGATCAACCGGGTGGCGAGCAGTACTTC.